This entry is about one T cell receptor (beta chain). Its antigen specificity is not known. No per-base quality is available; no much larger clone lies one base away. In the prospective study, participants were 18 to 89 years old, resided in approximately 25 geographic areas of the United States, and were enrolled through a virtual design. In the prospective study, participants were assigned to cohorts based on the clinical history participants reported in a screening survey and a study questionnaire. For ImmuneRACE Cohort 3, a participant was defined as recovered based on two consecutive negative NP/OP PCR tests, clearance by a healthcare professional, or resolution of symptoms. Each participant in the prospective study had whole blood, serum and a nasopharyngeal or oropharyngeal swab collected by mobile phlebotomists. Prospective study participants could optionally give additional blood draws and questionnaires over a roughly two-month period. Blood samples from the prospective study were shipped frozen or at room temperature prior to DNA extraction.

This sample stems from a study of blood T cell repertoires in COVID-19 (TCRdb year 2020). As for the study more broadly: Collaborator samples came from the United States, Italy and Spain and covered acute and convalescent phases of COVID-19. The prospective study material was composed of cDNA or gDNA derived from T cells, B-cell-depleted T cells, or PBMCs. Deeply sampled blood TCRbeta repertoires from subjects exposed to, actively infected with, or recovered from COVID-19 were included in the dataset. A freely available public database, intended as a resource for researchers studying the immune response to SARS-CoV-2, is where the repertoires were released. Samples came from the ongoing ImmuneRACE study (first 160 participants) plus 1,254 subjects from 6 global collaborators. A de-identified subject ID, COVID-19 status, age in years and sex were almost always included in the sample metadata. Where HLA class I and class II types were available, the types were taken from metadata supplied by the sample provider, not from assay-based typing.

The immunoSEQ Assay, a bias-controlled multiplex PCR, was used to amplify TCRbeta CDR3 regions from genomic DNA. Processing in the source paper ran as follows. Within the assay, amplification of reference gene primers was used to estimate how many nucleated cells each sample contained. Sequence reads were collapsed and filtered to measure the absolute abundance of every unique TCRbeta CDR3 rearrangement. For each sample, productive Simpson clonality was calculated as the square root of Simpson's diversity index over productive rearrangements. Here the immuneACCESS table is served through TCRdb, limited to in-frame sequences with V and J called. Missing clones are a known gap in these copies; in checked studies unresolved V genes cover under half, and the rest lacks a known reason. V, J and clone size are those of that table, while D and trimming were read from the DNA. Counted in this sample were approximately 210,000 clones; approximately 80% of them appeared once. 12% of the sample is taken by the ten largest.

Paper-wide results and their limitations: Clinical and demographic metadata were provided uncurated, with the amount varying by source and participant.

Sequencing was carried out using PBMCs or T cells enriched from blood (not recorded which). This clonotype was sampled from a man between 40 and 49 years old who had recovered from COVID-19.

The CDR3 loop reads CASSRDRGLGYTF. The DNA sequence follows: TGTGCCAGCAGCCGGGACAGGGGGCTTGGCTACACCTTC. In this chain, TRBV12-3 or TRBV12-4 is recombined with TRBJ1-2; TRBD1 agrees with 12 junctional bases. V has 6 bases trimmed and J has 7 bases trimmed; junction bases matching no gene number 3. From the cysteine up to the phenylalanine, the CDR3 has a length of 13 residues. The kept DNA is CDR3 alone, 39 bases in frame from the first base.